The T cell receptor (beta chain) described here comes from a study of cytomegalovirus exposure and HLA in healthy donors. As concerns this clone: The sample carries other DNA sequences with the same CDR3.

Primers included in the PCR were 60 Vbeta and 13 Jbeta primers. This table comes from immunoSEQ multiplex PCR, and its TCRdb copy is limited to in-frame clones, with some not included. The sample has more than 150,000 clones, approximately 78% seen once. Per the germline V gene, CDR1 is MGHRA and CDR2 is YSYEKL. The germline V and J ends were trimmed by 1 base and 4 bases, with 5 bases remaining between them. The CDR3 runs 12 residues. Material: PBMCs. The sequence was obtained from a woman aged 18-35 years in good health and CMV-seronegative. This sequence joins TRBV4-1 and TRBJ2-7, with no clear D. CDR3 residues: CASSQAGYEQYF. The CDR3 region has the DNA TGCGCCAGCAGCCAAGCGGGTTACGAGCAGTACTTC.